Here is one T cell receptor (beta chain) with its context. Antigen specificity is unknown. The data stem from a study of T cell repertoires in cytomegalovirus infection. The wider study: Matching HLA type and CMV infection were both indicated by public TCR beta signatures. General study points: What dominated the ex vivo response were HLA-C-restricted CMV-specific TCR beta clonotypes.

TCRdb fed the reads into MiXCR, producing one record per CDR3 protein. The table has some 700,000 distinct CDR3 sequences, about 40% seen once. The germline CDR1 and CDR2 sequences are SQVTM and ANQGSEA. CDR3 length: 12 residues. Trimming left V 7 bases short and J 1 base short, with 10 bases between. The specimen was PBMCs. This sequence originates from a human donor in good health (CMV status not recorded). Some clones in this sample may be carry-over from other donors' samples. V and J are TRBV29-1 and TRBJ2-5, with a possible D match to TRBD2 (5 bases). CDR3 in amino acids: CSASEGQETQYF. CDR3 bases: TGCAGCGCCTCCGAGGGCCAAGAGACCCAGTACTTC.